This T cell receptor (beta chain) was observed in a study of T cells in Graves' hyperthyroidism and ophthalmopathy. For the study at large: Prior to any treatment, at the point of initial diagnosis, peripheral blood was collected. The study's findings and limits: Most thyroid clonotypes with frequency above 0.001 were detected in blood.

RNA transcripts provided the source from which TCR beta CDR3 regions were amplified. TCR CDR3 underwent first-round RT-PCR with the HTBI primer set. TCRdb re-called the multiplex PCR reads through MiXCR, storing one row per CDR3 protein. Of over 450,000 distinct CDR3 sequences listed, roughly 14% are singletons. A word on this clonotype: Its specificity is unknown.

Absence of ophthalmopathy progression within 18 months defined stable Graves' hyperthyroidism. The PBMCs were taken from around 9.1 ml of fresh peripheral blood. The germline gives CDR1 SEHNR, CDR2 FQNEAQ (reference sequence). The V end lost 4 bases, the J end lost 1 base, and 16 bases lay between the germline ends. The CDR3 loop spans 16 amino acids. The origin of this receptor is a woman under 30 with Graves' hyperthyroidism. This chain joins TRBV7-9 and TRBJ1-1, with unresolved D. Material for sequencing was blood. Written as DNA, the CDR3 is TGTGCCAGCAGCTCCGGCCGGGGAGGAACGAACACTGAAGCTTTCTTT. Translated, it gives CASSSGRGGTNTEAFF.